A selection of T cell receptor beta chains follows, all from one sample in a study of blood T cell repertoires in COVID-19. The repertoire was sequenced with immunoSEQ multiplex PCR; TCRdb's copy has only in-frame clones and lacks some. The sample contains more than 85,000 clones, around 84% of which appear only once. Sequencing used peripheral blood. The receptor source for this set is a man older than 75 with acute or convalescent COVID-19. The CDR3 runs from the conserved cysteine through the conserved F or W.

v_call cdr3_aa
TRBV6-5 CASSRTQGYGYTF
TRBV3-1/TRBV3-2 CASSPPGLAGGFRQYF
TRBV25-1 CASSGPWTSGMDETQYF
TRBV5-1 CASSPGQPNTEAFF
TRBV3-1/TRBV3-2 CASSQDWGGNEQFF
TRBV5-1 CASSLRGRPDQETQYF
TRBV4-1 CASNRGQGVHEQYF
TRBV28 CASSPGQTVGSNEKLFF
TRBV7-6 CASSYSPARQATNEKLFF
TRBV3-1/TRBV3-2 CASSLRQGGIAFF
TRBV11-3 CASSLGGDTDTQYF
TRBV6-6 CASSYSEVGRGNTIYF
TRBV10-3 CAISVGGNTGELFF
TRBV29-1 CSVDPSQTAYGYTF
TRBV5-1 CASSLGAGGGTEAFF
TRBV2 CASSRVAEVTQYF
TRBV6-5 CASSRGGAGNSPLHF
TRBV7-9 CASSFGRSRNEAFF
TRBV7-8 CASSLVAGGSYNEQFF
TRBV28 CASNNSGGLGQPQHF
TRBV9 CASGQGGGYEQYF
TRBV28 CASSLTGMQGYTF
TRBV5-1 CASSYGLAGSSYEQYF
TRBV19 CASTLWGRDSPLHF
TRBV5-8 CASSRMWGGNQPQHF
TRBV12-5 CASGLGQINYGYTF
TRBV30 CAWSVWRSNQPQHF
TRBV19 CASNNRGGELFF
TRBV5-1 CASSLAWLAGYTDTQYF
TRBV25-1 CASSGSQGWNEKLFF
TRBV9 CASSVVALPYSGNTIYF
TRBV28 CASSPLAGSTDTQYF
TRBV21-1 CASSKPGGVNNSPLHF
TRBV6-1 CASSDRQVGGPQHF
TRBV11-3 CASSLARGQINEQFF
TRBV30 CAWSAGVANYGYTF
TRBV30 CAWRIRSQGRSTEAFF
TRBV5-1 CASRGTGPSPLHF
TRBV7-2 CASSLGTGLDEQYF
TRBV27 CASSFGGKTDTQYF
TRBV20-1 CSASRQGVVQFF
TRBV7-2 CASSLAGQGPYGYTF
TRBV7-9 CASSLNQNTEAFF
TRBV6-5 CASSMQGVQDEKLFF
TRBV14 CASSQGLDQPQHF